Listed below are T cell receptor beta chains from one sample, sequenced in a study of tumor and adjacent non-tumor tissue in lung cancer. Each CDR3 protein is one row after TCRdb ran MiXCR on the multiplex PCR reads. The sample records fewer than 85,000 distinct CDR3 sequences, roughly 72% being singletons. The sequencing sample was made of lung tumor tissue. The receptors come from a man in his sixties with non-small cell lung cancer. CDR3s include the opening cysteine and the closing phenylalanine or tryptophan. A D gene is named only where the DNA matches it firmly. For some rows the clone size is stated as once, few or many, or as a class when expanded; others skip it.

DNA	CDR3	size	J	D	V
TGTGCCAGCAGTCCATCGGCGGGAGCGACGGACACCTGGGAGCTGTTTTTT	CASSPSAGATDTWELFF	-	TRBJ2-2	TRBD2	TRBV6-5
TGTGCCAAGAGCTTAGGGGAGAACACTGAAGCTTTCTTT	CAKSLGENTEAFF	-	TRBJ1-1	-	TRBV11-3
TGTGCCAGCAGCTTAGTCGCCCGGACAGGGTGGCGGCAAGAGAACCAGTACTTC	CASSLVARTGWRQENQYF	-	TRBJ2-5	TRBD1	TRBV11-2
TGTGCCAGCAGTTTAGGGGATTCCCAAGAGACCCAGTACTTC	CASSLGDSQETQYF	many	TRBJ2-5	-	TRBV28
TGTGCCAGCAGCCCCGGCTCGGAATCAGATACGCAGTATTTT	CASSPGSESDTQYF	-	TRBJ2-3	-	TRBV5-4
TGTGCCAGCAGCCTGCGACATCTCTATGGCTACACCTTC	CASSLRHLYGYTF	many	TRBJ1-2	-	TRBV14
TGCAGCGGAAATACAGGGGGGGGCACTGACGCTTTCTTT	CSGNTGGGTDAFF	-	TRBJ1-1	TRBD1	TRBV29-1
TGTGCCAACAGCACAGGACTAGTGGGAGCCGGGGAGCTGTTTTTT	CANSTGLVGAGELFF	-	TRBJ2-2	TRBD2	TRBV6-2/TRBV6-3
TGCAGTGCTCACCACACTGGCGGGATCACAGTTACGCAGTATTTT	CSAHHTGGITVTQYF	-	TRBJ2-3	-	TRBV20-1
TGCAGCGTCGTCGGGCTGGGTTGTCAAGAGACCCAATACTTC	CSVVGLGCQETQYF	-	TRBJ2-5	-	TRBV29-1
TGTGCCAGCAGTTTCAGAAAACTCGGCTACACCTTC	CASSFRKLGYTF	once	TRBJ1-2	-	TRBV6-6
TGCAGCGTTGATGAGATTAACTATGGTTACACCTTC	CSVDEINYGYTF	-	TRBJ1-2	-	TRBV29-1
TGCAGCGTTTTGAGCCTCTCAATCACCGAGGAGCTGTTTTTT	CSVLSLSITEELFF	-	TRBJ2-2	-	TRBV29-1
TGTGCCATCAGTGGGTCGATGACGGGAAGCCACAATGAGCAGTTCTTC	CAISGSMTGSHNEQFF	-	TRBJ2-1	-	TRBV10-3
TGTGTCAGCAGTTCTCAAGCTGGGGCAGGCGGAAGGCATGAGCAGTTCTTC	CVSSSQAGAGGRHEQFF	-	TRBJ2-1	-	TRBV6-5
TGTGCCATCACCCCGACAGAGTTCACAGATACGCAGTATTTT	CAITPTEFTDTQYF	many	TRBJ2-3	-	TRBV10-3
-	CASSEYWGAGANNELFF	-	TRBJ2-1	-	TRBV10-1
TGCAGCGTCCACTTTGGGGAAACCACTGAACCTTTCTTT	CSVHFGETTEPFF	-	TRBJ1-1	-	TRBV29-1